This TCR beta chain was profiled in a study of shared clonotypes between healthy human individuals. Study-level background: CD4 naive and CD4 memory each took three plates per donor, while CD8 naive took two and CD8 memory one.

A few counts support this clone. Its specificity is unknown. In germline, CDR1 is SQVTM, CDR2 ANQGSEA. The CDR3 is made up of 10 amino acids. The V end was cut by 6 bases, the J end by 6 bases, with 8 bases between. Sorted subsets were amplified in replicate PCRs using around 220 ng DNA, some 31,000 T cell genomes. Generated by immunoSEQ multiplex PCR, the TCRdb table keeps only in-frame clones and is missing some. The sample shows a few million clones, around nine tenths of them seen only once. General study results and limits: Between several donors, naive CD4 clonotypes were shared at a level of around 4.8%. Naive subsets typically showed greater estimated richness than memory subsets.

The rearrangement uses TRBV29-1 and TRBJ1-1; D is possibly TRBD1 (5 bases). The sequenced sample consisted of naive CD4+ T cells sorted from blood. Subset specified: CD45RA+ positively selected. The clonotype was recovered from a man in his late teens or twenties in good health. The CDR3 loop is CSVKTAEAFF. Written as DNA, the CDR3 is TGCAGCGTCAAGACAGCTGAAGCTTTCTTT. The full variable domain, completed using reference TRBV29-1 and TRBJ1-1, is SAVISQKPSRDICQRGTSLTIQCQVDSQVTMMFWYRQQPGQSLTLIATANQGSEATYESGFVIDKFPISRPNLTFSTLTVSNMSPEDSSIYLCSVKTAEAFFGQGTRLTVV.